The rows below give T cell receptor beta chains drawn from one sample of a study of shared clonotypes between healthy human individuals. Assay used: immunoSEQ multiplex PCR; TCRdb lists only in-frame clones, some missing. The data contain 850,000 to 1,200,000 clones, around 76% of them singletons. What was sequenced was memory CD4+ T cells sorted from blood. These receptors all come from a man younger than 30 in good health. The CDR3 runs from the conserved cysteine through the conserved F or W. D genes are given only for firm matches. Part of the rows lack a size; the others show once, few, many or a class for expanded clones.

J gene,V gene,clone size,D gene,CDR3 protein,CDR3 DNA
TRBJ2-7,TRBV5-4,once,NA,CASSLTGNSISYEQYF,TGTGCCAGCAGCTTGACTGGTAACAGCATCTCCTACGAGCAGTACTTC
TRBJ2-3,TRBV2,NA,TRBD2,CASSRRGGGAADTQYF,TGTGCCAGCAGCCGCCGGGGCGGGGGGGCGGCAGATACGCAGTATTTT
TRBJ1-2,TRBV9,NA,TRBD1,CASSAQGTGGYTF,TGTGCCAGCAGCGCACAGGGGACGGGTGGCTACACCTTC
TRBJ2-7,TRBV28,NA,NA,CASTPGGTPYEQYF,TGTGCCAGCACCCCCGGAGGGACCCCCTACGAGCAGTACTTC
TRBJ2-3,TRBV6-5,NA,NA,CASSYGRLTDTQYF,TGTGCCAGCAGTTACGGGAGGCTGACAGATACGCAGTATTTT
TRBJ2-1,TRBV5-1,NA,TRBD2,CASSSTSGNNEQFF,TGCGCCAGCAGCTCGACTAGCGGAAACAATGAGCAGTTCTTC
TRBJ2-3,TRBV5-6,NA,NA,CATGDSRHTDTQYF,TGTGCCACCGGGGACTCTAGACACACAGATACGCAGTATTTT
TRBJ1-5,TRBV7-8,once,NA,CASSLGVNQPQHF,TGTGCCAGCAGCTTAGGGGTTAATCAGCCCCAGCATTTT
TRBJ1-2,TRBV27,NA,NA,CASSLSPQGTYGYTF,TGTGCCAGCAGTTTATCCCCCCAGGGGACCTATGGCTACACCTTC
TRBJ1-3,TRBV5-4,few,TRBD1,CASSSGGDTIYF,TGTGCCAGCAGCTCAGGGGGGGACACCATATATTTT
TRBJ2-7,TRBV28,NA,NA,CASGRGEQYF,TGTGCCAGCGGAAGGGGCGAGCAGTACTTC